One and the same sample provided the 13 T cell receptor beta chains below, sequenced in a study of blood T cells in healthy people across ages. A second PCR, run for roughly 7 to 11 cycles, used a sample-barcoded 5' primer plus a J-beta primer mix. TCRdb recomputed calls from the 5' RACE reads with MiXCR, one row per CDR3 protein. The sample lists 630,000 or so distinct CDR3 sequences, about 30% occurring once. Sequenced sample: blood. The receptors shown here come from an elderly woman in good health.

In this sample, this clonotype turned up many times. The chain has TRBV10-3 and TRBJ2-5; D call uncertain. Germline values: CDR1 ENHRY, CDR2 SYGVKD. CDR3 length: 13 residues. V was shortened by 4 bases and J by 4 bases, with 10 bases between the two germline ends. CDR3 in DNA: TGTGCCATCAGTGGGGTTCGAGGAGAGACCCAGTACTTC. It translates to CAISGVRGETQYF.

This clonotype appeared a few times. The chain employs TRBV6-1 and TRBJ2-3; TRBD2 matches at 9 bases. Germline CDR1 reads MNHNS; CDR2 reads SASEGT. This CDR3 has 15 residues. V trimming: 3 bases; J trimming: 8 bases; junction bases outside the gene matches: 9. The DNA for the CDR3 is TGTGCCAGCAGTGACCGAGCGGGGGGACTCGGTACGCAGTATTTT. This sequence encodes CASSDRAGGLGTQYF.

The CDR3 bases are TGTGCCAGCAGCTCCGGACAGTGGCTCACAGATACGCAGTATTTT. It translates to CASSSGQWLTDTQYF. The chain combines TRBV9 with TRBJ2-3, with D perhaps TRBD1 (6 bases). CDR3 length: 15 amino acids. Germline V gene sequence: CDR1 SGDLS, CDR2 YYNGEE. Trimming removed 4 bases at V and 2 bases at J, with 14 bases between.

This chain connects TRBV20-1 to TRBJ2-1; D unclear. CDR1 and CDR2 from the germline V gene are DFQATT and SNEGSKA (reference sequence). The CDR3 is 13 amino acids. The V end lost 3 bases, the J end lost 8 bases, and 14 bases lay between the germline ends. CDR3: CSASVHAVDEQFF. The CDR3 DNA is TGCAGTGCTAGTGTCCACGCGGTAGATGAGCAGTTCTTC.

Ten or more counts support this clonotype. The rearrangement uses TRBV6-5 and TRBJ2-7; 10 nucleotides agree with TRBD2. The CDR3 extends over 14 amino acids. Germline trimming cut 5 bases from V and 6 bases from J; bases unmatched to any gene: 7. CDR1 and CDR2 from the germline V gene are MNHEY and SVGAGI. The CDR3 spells CASSPPGLASEQYF. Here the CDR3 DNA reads TGTGCCAGCAGTCCTCCGGGACTAGCGAGCGAGCAGTACTTC.

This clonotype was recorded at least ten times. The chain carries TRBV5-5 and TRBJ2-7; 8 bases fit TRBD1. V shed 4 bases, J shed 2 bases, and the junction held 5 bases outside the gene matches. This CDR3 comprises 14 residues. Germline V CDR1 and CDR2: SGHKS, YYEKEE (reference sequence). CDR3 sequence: CASSPGQAAYEQYF. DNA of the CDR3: TGTGCCAGCAGCCCGGGACAGGCGGCCTACGAGCAGTACTTC.

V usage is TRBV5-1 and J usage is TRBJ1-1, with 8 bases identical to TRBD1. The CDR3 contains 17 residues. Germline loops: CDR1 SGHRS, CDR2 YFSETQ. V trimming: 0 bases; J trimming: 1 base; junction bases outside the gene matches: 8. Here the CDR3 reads CASSLAGSGGANTEAFF. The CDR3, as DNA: TGCGCCAGCAGCTTGGCGGGGTCAGGGGGCGCGAACACTGAAGCTTTCTTT. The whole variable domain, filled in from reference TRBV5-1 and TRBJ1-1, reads KAGVTQTPRYLIKTRGQQVTLSCSPISGHRSVSWYQQTPGQGLQFLFEYFSETQRNKGNFPGRFSGRQFSNSRSEMNVSTLELGDSALYLCASSLAGSGGANTEAFFGQGTRLTVV.

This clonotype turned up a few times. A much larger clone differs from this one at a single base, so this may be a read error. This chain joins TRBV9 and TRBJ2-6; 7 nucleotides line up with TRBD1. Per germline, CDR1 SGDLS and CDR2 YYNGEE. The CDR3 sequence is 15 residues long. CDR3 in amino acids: CAGSPGGTGANVLTF. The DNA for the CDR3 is TGTGCCGGCAGCCCAGGGGGAACCGGGGCCAACGTCCTGACTTTC.

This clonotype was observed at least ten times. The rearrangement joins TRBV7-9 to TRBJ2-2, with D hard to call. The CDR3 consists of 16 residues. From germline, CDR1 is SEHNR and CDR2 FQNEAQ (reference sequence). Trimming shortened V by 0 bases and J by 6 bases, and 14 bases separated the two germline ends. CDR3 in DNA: TGTGCCAGCAGCTTAGCTTCTGGACCGCGGTCCGGGGAGCTGTTTTTT. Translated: CASSLASGPRSGELFF.

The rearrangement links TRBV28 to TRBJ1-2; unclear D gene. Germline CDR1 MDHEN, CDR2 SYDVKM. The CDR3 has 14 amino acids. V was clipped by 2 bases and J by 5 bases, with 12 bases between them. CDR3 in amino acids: CASSLGRTLYGYTF. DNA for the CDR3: TGTGCCAGCAGTTTAGGCAGGACCCTATATGGCTACACCTTC.

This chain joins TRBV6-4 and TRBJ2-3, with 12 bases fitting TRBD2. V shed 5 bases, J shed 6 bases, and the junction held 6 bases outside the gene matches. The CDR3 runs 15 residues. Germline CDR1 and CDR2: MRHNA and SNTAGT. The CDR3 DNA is TGTGCCAGCAGTCGACTAGCGGGAGCAGGCGATACGCAGTATTTT. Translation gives CASSRLAGAGDTQYF.

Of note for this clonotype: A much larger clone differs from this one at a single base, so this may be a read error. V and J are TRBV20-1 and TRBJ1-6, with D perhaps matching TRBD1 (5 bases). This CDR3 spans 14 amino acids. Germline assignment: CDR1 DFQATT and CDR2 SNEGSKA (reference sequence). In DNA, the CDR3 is TGCAGTGCTAGCGAACAGGCCTATAATTCACCCCGCCACTTT. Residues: CSASEQAYNSPRHF.

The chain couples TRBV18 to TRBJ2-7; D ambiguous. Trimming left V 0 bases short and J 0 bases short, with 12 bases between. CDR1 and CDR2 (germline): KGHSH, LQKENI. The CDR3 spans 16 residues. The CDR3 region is CASSPPGRISSYEQYF. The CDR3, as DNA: TGTGCCAGCTCACCACCGGGAAGGATAAGCTCCTACGAGCAGTACTTC.